A selection of T cell receptor beta chains follows, all from one sample in a study of blood T cells in healthy people across ages. TCRdb re-analysed the 5' RACE reads in MiXCR, keeping a single row per CDR3 protein. The sample carries over 450,000 distinct CDR3 sequences, less than 25% recorded once. The sample was also linked to a second study, of T cells of mothers and their children.

The material sequenced was blood. Receptors originate from a boy aged 5-17 years in good health. CDR3s leave out the opening cysteine and the closing phenylalanine or tryptophan.

>TRBJ2-1|TRBV28
GEVGTDEQF
>TRBJ1-2|TRBV12-3/TRBV12-4
ASTRNYGYT
>TRBJ1-5|TRBV3-1
ASSQDLSNQPQH
>NA|TRBV20-1
SAKFLQGIPYEQY
>TRBJ2-5|TRBV7-9
ASKKGAEETQY
>TRBJ2-5|TRBV29-1
SVVRGQETQY
>TRBJ2-5|TRBV7-3
ASSLFSGKETQY
>TRBJ2-7|TRBV27
ASSLSVPTQYEQY
>TRBJ2-3|TRBV28
ASNVVGGADTQY
>TRBJ2-3|TRBV7-2
ASSFRGLAGAEDTQY
>TRBJ1-2|TRBV29-1
SVDAGQGYGYT
>TRBJ2-5|TRBV28
ASSRTGRRETQY
>TRBJ2-3|TRBV29-1
SVYPGTSGLGDTQY
>TRBJ2-6|TRBV6-2/TRBV6-3
ASSYGTGGAGANVLT
>TRBJ2-5|TRBV7-3
ASSSGRAQETQY
>TRBJ2-5|TRBV7-6
ASSLGTLAGEQY
>TRBJ2-2|TRBV28
ASLGTRNTGELF
>TRBJ2-3|TRBV5-1
ASSFGQGADTQY
>TRBJ1-6|TRBV18
ASSPLSTYDGNSPLH
>TRBJ2-5|TRBV9
ASSVTDFDETQY
>TRBJ2-3|TRBV28
ASRRPGQGTDTQY
>TRBJ2-5|TRBV27
ASSSGTGGKETQY